This is a list of T cell receptor beta chains from one sample in a study of blood T cell repertoires in COVID-19. Repertoires were generated with immunoSEQ multiplex PCR, while TCRdb's copy carries only in-frame clones and drops some. The table records 95,000 to 150,000 clones, roughly 84% of them present only once. Sequenced: PBMCs or T cells enriched from blood (not recorded which). These receptors all come from a woman aged 30 to 39 who had recovered from COVID-19. The CDR3 runs from the conserved cysteine through the conserved F or W. D genes are given only for firm matches. Some rows mark clone size as missing; the rest say once, few, many or name a class of expanded clone.

V gene	D gene	clone size	J gene	CDR3 DNA	CDR3 protein
TRBV7-2	-	-	TRBJ1-6	TGTGCCAGCAGCTTAGAGGGGACCTATAATTCACCCCTCCACTTT	CASSLEGTYNSPLHF
TRBV5-1	-	-	TRBJ1-1	TGCGCCAGCAGCTTGTCTCCAGGGGAATCCACTGAAGCTTTCTTT	CASSLSPGESTEAFF
TRBV5-1	TRBD1	-	TRBJ1-4	TGCGCCAGCAGCGAGGACAGGGTAAATGAAAAACTGTTTTTT	CASSEDRVNEKLFF
TRBV28	-	-	TRBJ1-6	TGTGCCAGCAGTTCCGCCCGCGGGGGTAATTCACCCCTCCACTTT	CASSSARGGNSPLHF
TRBV27	TRBD1	-	TRBJ2-7	TGTGCCAGCAGTTTCCGGACAGGTACCTACGAGCAGTACTTC	CASSFRTGTYEQYF
TRBV2	-	-	TRBJ2-6	TGTGCCAGCAGTGACCGGGGTTCTGGGGCCAACGTCCTGACTTTC	CASSDRGSGANVLTF
TRBV2	-	once	TRBJ2-2	TGTGCCAGCAGCGGGACTGCGAACACCGGGGAGCTGTTTTTT	CASSGTANTGELFF
TRBV5-3	TRBD2	-	TRBJ2-1	TGTGCCAGAAGCTTTCTCAGACTAGCGGGCCCACTTGAGCAGTTCTTC	CARSFLRLAGPLEQFF
TRBV7-2	TRBD1	-	TRBJ1-5	TGTGCCAGCAGCTCCGGGACAGGGGATTCCAGCCCCCAGCATTTT	CASSSGTGDSSPQHF
TRBV7-2	-	-	TRBJ1-2	TGTGCCAGCACTTTTTTCCCGCGGGGGTACCATGGCTACACCTTC	CASTFFPRGYHGYTF
TRBV4-3	TRBD2	-	TRBJ2-7	TGCGCCAGCAGCGGTCGGGGGGGGACCGCCTCCTACGAGCAGTACTTC	CASSGRGGTASYEQYF
TRBV2	TRBD2	-	TRBJ2-7	TGTGCCAGCAGACTAGCGGGAGCGGGCTACGAGCAGTACTTC	CASRLAGAGYEQYF
TRBV4-1	TRBD2	-	TRBJ2-3	TGCGCCAGCAGCCATCGGACTAGCGGGAGCGCGGATACGCAGTATTTT	CASSHRTSGSADTQYF
TRBV27	-	-	TRBJ2-2	TGTGCCAGCAAGAGGGGCGGGACTGGGAGCCGGGAGCTGTTTTTT	CASKRGGTGSRELFF
TRBV18	-	few	TRBJ1-4	TGTGCCAGCTCACAGGAGGCTAATGAAAAACTGTTTTTT	CASSQEANEKLFF
TRBV3-1/TRBV3-2	TRBD2	-	TRBJ2-1	TGTGCCAGCGCACCCGGGACTAGCGGGGCTAATGAGCAGTTCTTC	CASAPGTSGANEQFF
TRBV7-9	TRBD2	-	TRBJ2-1	TGTGCCAGCAGCGCCGGGACTAGCGCAAACAATGAGCAGTTCTTC	CASSAGTSANNEQFF
TRBV7-9	-	-	TRBJ1-2	TGTGCCAGCAGCCCCCTCGGGGGGGGGTGGTACACCTTC	CASSPLGGGWYTF
TRBV20-1	-	once	TRBJ2-7	TGCAGTGCTAGTGGGGCGGGATGGGATTTGGAAATTTACGAGCAGTACTTC	CSASGAGWDLEIYEQYF
TRBV5-1	TRBD2	-	TRBJ2-3	TGCGCCAGCAGCGGCGGGACTAGCGGGAGTCTGAGCACAGATACGCAGTATTTT	CASSGGTSGSLSTDTQYF
TRBV7-8	TRBD1	-	TRBJ2-5	TGTGCCAGCAGCCTCTTCGCCGGGACAGGGGGGCATCAAGAGACCCAGTACTTC	CASSLFAGTGGHQETQYF
TRBV10-2	-	few	TRBJ1-5	TGCGCCAGCAGTGAGACAGGGCGGTATCAGCCCCAGCATTTT	CASSETGRYQPQHF
TRBV19	TRBD2	-	TRBJ2-1	TGTGCCACCGTCGGTCGGAGCGGGAGGGGGAGCTCCTACAATGAGCAGTTCTTC	CATVGRSGRGSSYNEQFF
TRBV30	-	-	TRBJ1-1	TGTGCCTGGAGTGTACGGTCACAGTCTGAAGCTTTCTTT	CAWSVRSQSEAFF
TRBV28	TRBD2	-	TRBJ2-1	TGTGCCAGCAGTTCTGGACTAGCGGGAGGAGGGGAGCAGTTCTTC	CASSSGLAGGGEQFF
TRBV2	-	-	TRBJ1-3	TGTGCCAGCAGTGAATTACTGGAGACAGGCTCTGGAAACACCATATATTTT	CASSELLETGSGNTIYF
TRBV30	TRBD2	-	TRBJ2-3	TGTGCCTGGAGGGTTCGCGGGAGGGCCACAGATACGCAGTATTTT	CAWRVRGRATDTQYF
TRBV28	TRBD2	-	TRBJ2-7	TGTGCCAGCAGTTTATGGGGTAGCGGGGGTTCTTCCTACGAGCAGTACTTC	CASSLWGSGGSSYEQYF
TRBV10-3	TRBD2	-	TRBJ2-1	TGTGCCATCAGTGATAGCGGGAGGGCCTGGGAGCAGTTCTTC	CAISDSGRAWEQFF
TRBV10-2	TRBD1	once	TRBJ2-3	TGCGCCAGCAGGGACGGACAGGGAATAGGGTCAGATACGCAGTATTTT	CASRDGQGIGSDTQYF
TRBV6-6	-	-	TRBJ1-6	TGTGCCAGCAGTCCCCTTGGCCGGGGCTCCTATAATTCACCCCTCCACTTT	CASSPLGRGSYNSPLHF
TRBV28	TRBD1	-	TRBJ1-1	TGTGCCAGCAGTTTCGGCTACAGGGGATTGGGCACTGAAGCTTTCTTT	CASSFGYRGLGTEAFF
TRBV28	-	-	TRBJ1-1	TGTGCCAGCAGTTTAGTTCGTATGAACACTGAAGCTTTCTTT	CASSLVRMNTEAFF
TRBV28	TRBD2	-	TRBJ2-2	TGTGCCAGCAGGAGGGGACTAAACACCGGGGAGCTGTTTTTT	CASRRGLNTGELFF
TRBV11-3	-	once	TRBJ2-2	TGTGCCAGCAGCGACGGTCACTATAGCGTCTCCGGGGAGCTGTTTTTT	CASSDGHYSVSGELFF
TRBV6-5	TRBD2	-	TRBJ2-7	TGTGCCAGCAGTCTACTAGCGGACTCCTACGAGCAGTACTTC	CASSLLADSYEQYF
TRBV28	-	-	TRBJ1-5	TGTGCCAGCAGGACTCCGGGGTTGAGTCAGCCCCAGCATTTT	CASRTPGLSQPQHF
TRBV4-3	-	-	TRBJ2-3	TGCGCCAGCAGCCAAGATACGACATCGGATACGCAGTATTTT	CASSQDTTSDTQYF
TRBV18	TRBD1	-	TRBJ1-1	TGTGCCAGCTCACGAGAGACAGGGTGGGACACTGAAGCTTTCTTT	CASSRETGWDTEAFF